These T cell receptor beta chains were read from a single sample in a study of T-cell reconstitution after alpha-beta-depleted transplantation in children. MiXCR, run by TCRdb on the PCR reads, gives a single entry per CDR3 protein. The data contain 450,000 to 550,000 distinct CDR3 sequences, around 10% of them singletons. This specimen was PBMCs, mostly from graft donor cells, taken 180 days after TCRalphabeta/CD19-depleted stem cell transplant. These TCRs come from a female patient aged 2-10 years who had a stem cell transplant for aplastic anemia, so the T cells may come from the graft donor. Each CDR3 is given with its conserved first and last residue. The D gene is left open where the match is weak. Where a row states a size, it is once, few, many or the class of an expanded clone; other rows omit it.

J: TRBJ1-2
D: .
V: TRBV7-9
size: few
CDR3: CASSAREGRNYGYTF
DNA: TGTGCCAGCAGCGCTCGGGAGGGGAGGAACTATGGCTACACCTTC

J: TRBJ2-5
D: .
V: TRBV12-3/TRBV12-4
size: .
CDR3: CASSFAGFETQYF
DNA: TGTGCCAGCAGTTTCGCGGGATTTGAGACCCAGTACTTC

J: TRBJ2-7
D: .
V: TRBV29-1
size: .
CDR3: CSVSRTPYEQYF
DNA: TGCAGCGTGAGCAGGACCCCCTACGAGCAGTACTTC

J: TRBJ2-7
D: .
V: TRBV29-1
size: many
CDR3: CSILGFGQSHYEQYF
DNA: TGCAGCATACTCGGATTCGGACAATCCCACTACGAGCAGTACTTC

J: TRBJ2-3
D: TRBD2
V: TRBV20-1
size: .
CDR3: CSARDPGLAGGLYTQYF
DNA: TGCAGTGCTAGAGATCCGGGACTAGCGGGAGGCCTCTATACGCAGTATTTT

J: TRBJ1-1
D: .
V: TRBV7-2
size: many
CDR3: CASSLTGSTEAFF
DNA: TGTGCCAGCAGCTTAACAGGGTCGACTGAAGCTTTCTTT

J: TRBJ2-4
D: TRBD1
V: TRBV25-1
size: .
CDR3: CASRKWGVTGGAKNIQYF
DNA: TGTGCCAGCCGAAAATGGGGAGTGACAGGGGGAGCCAAAAACATTCAGTACTTC

J: TRBJ2-2
D: .
V: TRBV5-1
size: few
CDR3: CASSLVVGNGELFF
DNA: TGCGCCAGCAGCTTGGTTGTGGGTAACGGGGAGCTGTTTTTT

J: TRBJ1-5
D: TRBD1
V: TRBV20-1
size: .
CDR3: CSARTGHQPQHF
DNA: TGCAGTGCTCGGACAGGCCATCAGCCCCAGCATTTT

J: TRBJ2-2
D: TRBD1
V: TRBV27
size: few
CDR3: CASSSLGTGGIGELFF
DNA: TGTGCCAGCAGTTCTCTGGGGACAGGGGGCATCGGGGAGCTGTTTTTT

J: TRBJ2-5
D: TRBD2
V: TRBV19
size: once
CDR3: CASSISSGMEETQYF
DNA: TGTGCCAGTAGTATTTCTAGCGGGATGGAGGAGACCCAGTACTTC